The clone carrying this T cell receptor beta chain was picked up one time. Deletions cut 5 bases from V and 4 bases from J, with 9 bases between. This CDR3 has 12 amino acids. Germline CDR1 is MNHNY and CDR2 is SVGAGI (reference sequence). Clinical history as reported by participants underpinned cohort assignment. Each recovered donor of Cohort 3 presented with two negative PCRs, clearance, or symptom resolution. This specimen belongs to a study of blood T cell repertoires in COVID-19. Study-level background: The cDNA or gDNA used as material had been derived from T cells, B-cell-depleted T cells, or PBMCs.

Per the study methods: By means of reference gene primer amplification, nucleated cell counts were estimated. Profiling relied on immunoSEQ multiplex PCR, and the TCRdb table lists in-frame clones only, not all of them. V and J calls and clone size follow that table, whereas D and trimming were derived from the DNA. The sample includes 250,000 or so clones, 70% to 90% of them seen just once. The sequence came from a woman in her fifties or sixties who had recovered from COVID-19. Input material: PBMCs or T cells enriched from blood (not recorded which). The chain employs TRBV6-6 and TRBJ2-7; weak D call: TRBD1 (6 bases). CDR3 in amino acids: CASSHDRYEQYF. The CDR3 DNA is TGTGCCAGCAGTCACGACAGGTACGAGCAGTACTTC.